The source of this T cell receptor beta chain is a study of cytomegalovirus exposure and HLA in healthy donors. Study-level results: An analysis that came later showed most CMV-associated TCR beta chains appearing HLA-restricted.

Trimming took off 5 bases at V and 2 bases at J, with 9 bases between the two ends. The CDR3 contains 13 residues. The germline CDR1 and CDR2 sequences are MNHEY and SVGAGI. On this clone: Its target is not known.

The PCR ran on 60 Vbeta and 13 Jbeta primers. TCRdb's table, derived via immunoSEQ multiplex PCR, lists solely in-frame clones and lacks some. The data contain 100,000 or so clones, approximately 85% of them singletons. The origin of this receptor is a middle-aged man in good health and CMV-seropositive. Input material: PBMCs. The chain has TRBV6-5 and TRBJ1-2; D call uncertain. The CDR3 coding sequence is TGTGCCAGCAGTCCCCCGGGGAACTATGGCTACACCTTC. Translation: CASSPPGNYGYTF.